Each of the 2 T cell receptor beta chains below was sequenced from the same sample in a study of PD-L1 blockade in urothelial cancer. The table came from immunoSEQ multiplex PCR; TCRdb's copy has only in-frame clones and leaves some out. The table includes tens of thousands of clones, roughly 80% detected once. Described time point: pretreatment peripheral blood. This material consisted of PBMCs, taken around atezolizumab (anti-PD-L1) treatment. The source of these receptors is a man aged 50 or older with urothelial cancer.

The chain uses TRBV25-1 and TRBJ1-1; D ambiguous. The length of the CDR3 is 13 residues. The V end was cut by 9 bases, the J end by 1 base, with 12 bases between. CDR1 is MGHDK, CDR2 SYGVNS, per germline. Here the CDR3 reads CASTNDRNTEAFF. The CDR3, as DNA: TGTGCCAGTACTAATGATAGGAACACTGAAGCTTTCTTT.

This chain joins TRBV7-9 and TRBJ1-4; perhaps TRBD1 as D (5 bases). Looked up from germline, CDR1 is SEHNR and CDR2 is FQNEAQ (reference sequence). V dropped 5 bases and J dropped 4 bases, with 17 bases sitting between them. The CDR3 contains 16 residues. The CDR3 DNA is TGTGCCAGCAGCCCCCTCCTGACAGCGAGTAATGAAAAACTGTTTTTT. Residues: CASSPLLTASNEKLFF.